These T cell receptor beta chains were read from a single sample in a study of identical twins. MiXCR was run by TCRdb on the 5' RACE reads, yielding one entry per CDR3 protein. The profile shows approximately 530,000 distinct CDR3 sequences, 20% to 25% of them singletons. The sample was also linked to a second study, of yellow fever vaccine responses in identical twins.

The sequencing input was CD4+ T cells sorted from blood. The receptors here all came from a woman under 30 in good health. CDR3s include the opening cysteine and the closing phenylalanine or tryptophan. D genes are given only for firm matches. Size is stated for part of the rows, as once, few or many counts, or as a class when the clone is expanded.

CDR3 DNA: TGTGCCAGCAGTTCGCGGACAGGGGGTGAAGAGACCCAGTACTTC; CDR3 protein: CASSSRTGGEETQYF; D gene: TRBD1; CDR3 length: 15; J gene: TRBJ2-5; V gene: TRBV12-3/TRBV12-4; clone size: few
CDR3 DNA: TGCGCCAGCAGCTTTTCCCCCCGCTACCCCGGGGAGCTGTTTTTT; CDR3 protein: CASSFSPRYPGELFF; D gene: -; CDR3 length: 15; J gene: TRBJ2-2; V gene: TRBV5-1; clone size: few
CDR3 DNA: TGTGCCAGTAGTGTTCTACAGGGGACTCAGCCCCAGCATTTT; CDR3 protein: CASSVLQGTQPQHF; D gene: TRBD1; CDR3 length: 14; J gene: TRBJ1-5; V gene: TRBV19; clone size: few
CDR3 DNA: TGTGCCAGCAGCTTAGAGTCCGGACAGGTTTACTATGGCTACACCTTC; CDR3 protein: CASSLESGQVYYGYTF; D gene: TRBD1; CDR3 length: 16; J gene: TRBJ1-2; V gene: TRBV7-8; clone size: few
CDR3 DNA: TGTGCCAGCAGCTTAGCCTTGACAATCAACACCGGGGAGCTGTTTTTT; CDR3 protein: CASSLALTINTGELFF; D gene: -; CDR3 length: 16; J gene: TRBJ2-2; V gene: TRBV7-9; clone size: few
CDR3 DNA: TGTGCCAGCAGTGCCTCGGGGCGCCAGAGCTCTGGAAACACCATATATTTT; CDR3 protein: CASSASGRQSSGNTIYF; D gene: -; CDR3 length: 17; J gene: TRBJ1-3; V gene: TRBV12-3/TRBV12-4; clone size: few
CDR3 DNA: TGTGCCAGCAGTTTTGGGCATTCTTCACCCCTCCACTTT; CDR3 protein: CASSFGHSSPLHF; D gene: -; CDR3 length: 13; J gene: TRBJ1-6; V gene: TRBV12-3/TRBV12-4; clone size: -
CDR3 DNA: TGTGCCAGCAGCCCAGGGACCCCCTGGGAGCAGTACTTC; CDR3 protein: CASSPGTPWEQYF; D gene: -; CDR3 length: 13; J gene: TRBJ2-7; V gene: TRBV11-2; clone size: few
CDR3 DNA: TGCAGTGCTATGGACACACCGAACACTGAAGCTTTCTTT; CDR3 protein: CSAMDTPNTEAFF; D gene: -; CDR3 length: 13; J gene: TRBJ1-1; V gene: TRBV20-1; clone size: -
CDR3 DNA: TGTGCCAGCAGCTTGTCACCTTTTGGAGCGGAGGAGACAGATACGCAGTATTTT; CDR3 protein: CASSLSPFGAEETDTQYF; D gene: -; CDR3 length: 18; J gene: TRBJ2-3; V gene: TRBV11-2; clone size: -
CDR3 DNA: TGTGCCAGCAGTTTAACCACTAGTGCGGCAGATACGCAGTATTTT; CDR3 protein: CASSLTTSAADTQYF; D gene: -; CDR3 length: 15; J gene: TRBJ2-3; V gene: TRBV12-3/TRBV12-4; clone size: -
CDR3 DNA: TGTGCCAGCACCCCCAAGCTAGGGACTAATGAAAAACTGTTTTTT; CDR3 protein: CASTPKLGTNEKLFF; D gene: -; CDR3 length: 15; J gene: TRBJ1-4; V gene: TRBV12-3/TRBV12-4; clone size: few
CDR3 DNA: TGTGCCACCAGCGGCGTACCGTCCTACAATGAGCAGTTCTTC; CDR3 protein: CATSGVPSYNEQFF; D gene: -; CDR3 length: 14; J gene: TRBJ2-1; V gene: TRBV24-1; clone size: -
CDR3 DNA: TGTGCCAGCAGTTGGATCTCAAGCTATGGCTACACCTTC; CDR3 protein: CASSWISSYGYTF; D gene: -; CDR3 length: 13; J gene: TRBJ1-2; V gene: TRBV6-2/TRBV6-3; clone size: few
CDR3 DNA: TGTGCCAGCAGCCAAGGGGAGACTCTGAACACCGGGGAGCTGTTTTTT; CDR3 protein: CASSQGETLNTGELFF; D gene: -; CDR3 length: 16; J gene: TRBJ2-2; V gene: TRBV3-1; clone size: many
CDR3 DNA: TGTGCCAGCAGCGTTTTATCGGGCACAGATACGCAGTATTTT; CDR3 protein: CASSVLSGTDTQYF; D gene: -; CDR3 length: 14; J gene: TRBJ2-3; V gene: TRBV7-8; clone size: -
CDR3 DNA: TGTGCCACCAGTGATTTGCGGGGGGGCACCGGGGAGCTGTTTTTT; CDR3 protein: CATSDLRGGTGELFF; D gene: TRBD2; CDR3 length: 15; J gene: TRBJ2-2; V gene: TRBV24-1; clone size: few
CDR3 DNA: TGCGCCAGCAGCTTTCCCGTAAATGAGCAGTTCTTC; CDR3 protein: CASSFPVNEQFF; D gene: -; CDR3 length: 12; J gene: TRBJ2-1; V gene: TRBV5-1; clone size: many
CDR3 DNA: TGTGCCAGCAGCTTAGCGGGGCAGGGCGGAAGCTATGGCTACACCTTC; CDR3 protein: CASSLAGQGGSYGYTF; D gene: -; CDR3 length: 16; J gene: TRBJ1-2; V gene: TRBV7-9; clone size: -
CDR3 DNA: TGTGCCAGTAGTATGAGGGCTAGCGGGGCGCAAGAGACCCAGTACTTC; CDR3 protein: CASSMRASGAQETQYF; D gene: TRBD2; CDR3 length: 16; J gene: TRBJ2-5; V gene: TRBV19; clone size: -
CDR3 DNA: TGCGCCAGCAGCTTAGCGCGGGGGGGCATCAATGAGCAGTTCTTC; CDR3 protein: CASSLARGGINEQFF; D gene: TRBD2; CDR3 length: 15; J gene: TRBJ2-1; V gene: TRBV5-1; clone size: -
CDR3 DNA: TGCGCCAGCAGCTTGGAAGTAGGAGAAAAACTGTTTTTT; CDR3 protein: CASSLEVGEKLFF; D gene: -; CDR3 length: 13; J gene: TRBJ1-4; V gene: TRBV5-1; clone size: -
CDR3 DNA: TGCAGTGCTAGAGTGGCGGGGGCAGGGGGAGTTGAAAAACTGTTTTTT; CDR3 protein: CSARVAGAGGVEKLFF; D gene: TRBD1; CDR3 length: 16; J gene: TRBJ1-4; V gene: TRBV20-1; clone size: -
CDR3 DNA: TGTGCCAGCACCTCCAGGGGGCGCGAACGACGGGACACCGGGGAGCTGTTTTTT; CDR3 protein: CASTSRGRERRDTGELFF; D gene: TRBD1; CDR3 length: 18; J gene: TRBJ2-2; V gene: TRBV12-3/TRBV12-4; clone size: few
CDR3 DNA: TGTGCCAGCAGCATCGGACAGGGAAACACTGAAGCTTTCTTT; CDR3 protein: CASSIGQGNTEAFF; D gene: TRBD1; CDR3 length: 14; J gene: TRBJ1-1; V gene: TRBV11-2; clone size: -
CDR3 DNA: TGTGCCAGCAGTTGGGGACTAGCGGGAGTAGAGACCCAGTACTTC; CDR3 protein: CASSWGLAGVETQYF; D gene: TRBD2; CDR3 length: 15; J gene: TRBJ2-5; V gene: TRBV12-3/TRBV12-4; clone size: few
CDR3 DNA: TGCAGTGCTAGACAAACACTAGCGGGAGTTTACGAGCAGTACTTC; CDR3 protein: CSARQTLAGVYEQYF; D gene: TRBD2; CDR3 length: 15; J gene: TRBJ2-7; V gene: TRBV20-1; clone size: -
CDR3 DNA: TGCGCCAGCAGTGAGTCGCGGCACGGGCAGTTCTTC; CDR3 protein: CASSESRHGQFF; D gene: -; CDR3 length: 12; J gene: TRBJ2-1; V gene: TRBV10-2; clone size: few
CDR3 DNA: TGTGCCAGCAGCGTAGGAGGCGGGGTAGGCAAAAACATTCAGTACTTC; CDR3 protein: CASSVGGGVGKNIQYF; D gene: -; CDR3 length: 16; J gene: TRBJ2-4; V gene: TRBV9; clone size: few
CDR3 DNA: TGCGCCAGCAGCCAAGATACGCCCAGCGGGGGGCGCACAGATACGCAGTATTTT; CDR3 protein: CASSQDTPSGGRTDTQYF; D gene: TRBD2; CDR3 length: 18; J gene: TRBJ2-3; V gene: TRBV4-1; clone size: -
CDR3 DNA: TGTGCCAGCAGTTTTGCAGTAGCGGGAGGGTTCAATGAGCAGTTCTTC; CDR3 protein: CASSFAVAGGFNEQFF; D gene: TRBD2; CDR3 length: 16; J gene: TRBJ2-1; V gene: TRBV12-3/TRBV12-4; clone size: few
CDR3 DNA: TGCAGTGCTAACAAGGGACTAGCGGGACCCCAAGAGACCCAGTACTTC; CDR3 protein: CSANKGLAGPQETQYF; D gene: TRBD2; CDR3 length: 16; J gene: TRBJ2-5; V gene: TRBV20-1; clone size: -
CDR3 DNA: TGCGCCAGCAGCCAAGATCGGGCCCACAATCAGCCCCAGCATTTT; CDR3 protein: CASSQDRAHNQPQHF; D gene: -; CDR3 length: 15; J gene: TRBJ1-5; V gene: TRBV4-1; clone size: -
CDR3 DNA: TGTGCCAGCAGCCAACGACTAGCCTACAATGAGCAGTTCTTC; CDR3 protein: CASSQRLAYNEQFF; D gene: -; CDR3 length: 14; J gene: TRBJ2-1; V gene: TRBV7-2; clone size: -
CDR3 DNA: TGTGCCAGCAGCCCCCAAGGACTGGGGCAGGGCAATCAGCCCCAGCATTTT; CDR3 protein: CASSPQGLGQGNQPQHF; D gene: -; CDR3 length: 17; J gene: TRBJ1-5; V gene: TRBV3-1; clone size: few
CDR3 DNA: TGCAGTGCTACTCTAGGGAGCTCCTACAATGAGCAGTTCTTC; CDR3 protein: CSATLGSSYNEQFF; D gene: -; CDR3 length: 14; J gene: TRBJ2-1; V gene: TRBV20-1; clone size: -
CDR3 DNA: TGTGCCAGCACCGCCCCGGGACACAATAGCAATCAGCCCCAGCATTTT; CDR3 protein: CASTAPGHNSNQPQHF; D gene: -; CDR3 length: 16; J gene: TRBJ1-5; V gene: TRBV28; clone size: -
CDR3 DNA: TGTGCCAGCATCTCCTACGGGGGTCACACTGAAGCTTTCTTT; CDR3 protein: CASISYGGHTEAFF; D gene: -; CDR3 length: 14; J gene: TRBJ1-1; V gene: TRBV12-3/TRBV12-4; clone size: -
CDR3 DNA: TGCAGTGCCTCCTGGGGGGCGTCTAGCACAGATACGCAGTATTTT; CDR3 protein: CSASWGASSTDTQYF; D gene: -; CDR3 length: 15; J gene: TRBJ2-3; V gene: TRBV20-1; clone size: -
CDR3 DNA: TGTGCCAGCAGTGAATTCGGGACCGCCGGGACGGATTATGGCTACACCTTC; CDR3 protein: CASSEFGTAGTDYGYTF; D gene: -; CDR3 length: 17; J gene: TRBJ1-2; V gene: TRBV25-1; clone size: -
CDR3 DNA: TGTGCCACCAGCAGACCCAGACTAGACGAGCAGTTCTTC; CDR3 protein: CATSRPRLDEQFF; D gene: -; CDR3 length: 13; J gene: TRBJ2-1; V gene: TRBV15; clone size: -